This T cell receptor beta chain was captured in a study of blood T cells in healthy people across ages. The authors ran a second PCR of roughly 6 to 11 cycles using a sample-barcoded 5' primer and a J-beta primer mix. A template-switch adaptor containing 12 random nucleotides labeled each cDNA molecule. Sequencing of every sample gave 3 million or more CDR3-containing paired-end reads. TCRdb recomputed calls from the 5' RACE reads with MiXCR, one row per CDR3 protein. The table shows approximately 2,000,000 distinct CDR3 sequences, with around 42% occurring only once. Per-sample yields of isolated PBMCs were at least 6.5 million. Per sample, extraction of total RNA gave at least 5.5 micrograms in every case. The V gene's germline CDR1 is LGHNA and CDR2 YSLEER. The CDR3 has 14 amino acids. V was trimmed by 0 bases and J by 12 bases, leaving 18 bases between them.

This clonotype was sampled from a human donor in good health. The chain carries TRBV4-3 and TRBJ2-7, with D tentatively TRBD2 (5 bases). The sequenced sample was blood. DNA for the CDR3: TGCGCCAGCAGCCAAGATCGTGCGGCGGGTCGGGCGTACTTC. It translates to CASSQDRAAGRAYF.